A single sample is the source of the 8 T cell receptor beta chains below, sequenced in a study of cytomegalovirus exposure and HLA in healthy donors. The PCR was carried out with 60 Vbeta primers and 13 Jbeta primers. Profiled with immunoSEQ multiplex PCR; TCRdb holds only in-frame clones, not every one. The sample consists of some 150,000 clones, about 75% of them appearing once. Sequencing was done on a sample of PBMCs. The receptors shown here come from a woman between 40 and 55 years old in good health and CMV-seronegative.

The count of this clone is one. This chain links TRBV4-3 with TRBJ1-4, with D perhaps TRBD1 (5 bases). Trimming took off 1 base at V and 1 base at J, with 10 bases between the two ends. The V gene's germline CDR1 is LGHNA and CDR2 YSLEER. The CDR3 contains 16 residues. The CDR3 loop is CASSQGDSLTNEKLFF. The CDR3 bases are TGCGCCAGCAGCCAAGGGGACTCCTTAACTAATGAAAAACTGTTTTTT.

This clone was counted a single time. CDR3 protein: CASSQGPLAGGGDTQYF. CDR3 DNA sequence: TGCGCCAGCAGCCAAGGGCCGCTAGCGGGGGGTGGAGATACGCAGTATTTT. The gene calls are TRBV4-3 and TRBJ2-3; 11 nucleotides agree with TRBD2. Trimming cost V 1 base and J 5 bases; bases outside gene matches: 8. CDR1 and CDR2 from the germline V gene are LGHNA and YSLEER. The CDR3 sequence is 17 residues long.

CDR3: CASSASDTQYF. The CDR3 DNA is TGTGCCAGCAGTGCTTCAGATACGCAGTATTTT. V and J are TRBV2 and TRBJ2-3; D gene unclear. Trimming took off 4 bases at V and 4 bases at J, with 3 bases between the two ends. The germline V gene encodes CDR1 SNHLY and CDR2 FYNNEI. The length of the CDR3 is 11 residues.

Here the CDR3 reads CASSFPMGSYSEAFF. For the CDR3, the DNA is TGTGCCAGCAGCTTCCCTATGGGTAGCTATAGTGAAGCTTTCTTT. V is TRBV5-6 and J is TRBJ1-1; no reliable D call. Germline CDR1 SGHDT, CDR2 YYEEEE. V was trimmed by 2 bases and J by 7 bases, leaving 18 bases between them. The CDR3 is 15 amino acids.

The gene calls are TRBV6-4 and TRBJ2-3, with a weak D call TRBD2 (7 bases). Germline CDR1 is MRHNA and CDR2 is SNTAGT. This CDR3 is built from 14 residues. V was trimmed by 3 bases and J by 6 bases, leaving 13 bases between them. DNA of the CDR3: TGTGCCAGCAGTGATTGGGGGGGGGCGGATACGCAGTATTTT. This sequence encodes CASSDWGGADTQYF.

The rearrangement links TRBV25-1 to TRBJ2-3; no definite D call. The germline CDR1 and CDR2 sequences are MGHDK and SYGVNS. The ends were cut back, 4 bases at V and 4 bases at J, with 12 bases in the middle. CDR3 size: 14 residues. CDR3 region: CASSALNNADTQYF. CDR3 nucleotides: TGTGCCAGCAGTGCCTTAAACAACGCAGATACGCAGTATTTT. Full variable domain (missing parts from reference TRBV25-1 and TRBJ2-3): EADIYQTPRYLVIGTGKKITLECSQTMGHDKMYWYQQDPGMELHLIHYSYGVNSTEKGDLSSESTVSRIRTEHFPLTLESARPSHTSQYLCASSALNNADTQYFGPGTRLTVL.

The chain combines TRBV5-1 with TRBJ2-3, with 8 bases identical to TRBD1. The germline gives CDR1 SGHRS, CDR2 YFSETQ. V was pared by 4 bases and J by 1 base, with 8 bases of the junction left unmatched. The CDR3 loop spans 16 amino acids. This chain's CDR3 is CASSGVPGQGTDTQYF. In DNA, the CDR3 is TGCGCCAGCAGCGGCGTACCGGGACAGGGCACAGATACGCAGTATTTT. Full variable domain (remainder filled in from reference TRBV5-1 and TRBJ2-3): KAGVTQTPRYLIKTRGQQVTLSCSPISGHRSVSWYQQTPGQGLQFLFEYFSETQRNKGNFPGRFSGRQFSNSRSEMNVSTLELGDSALYLCASSGVPGQGTDTQYFGPGTRLTVL.

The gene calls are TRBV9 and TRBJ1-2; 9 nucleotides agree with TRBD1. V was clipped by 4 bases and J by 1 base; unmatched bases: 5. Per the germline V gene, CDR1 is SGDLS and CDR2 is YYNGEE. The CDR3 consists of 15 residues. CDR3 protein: CASSPRTGVNYGYTF. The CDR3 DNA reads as TGTGCCAGCAGCCCCCGGACAGGGGTTAACTATGGCTACACCTTC.